This TCR beta chain was recovered during a study of molecular identifiers for immune sequencing clone quantification. Study at large: In the replicates, RNA derived from around 20,000 or 100,000 naive CD8 cells was divided into five parts, and four were sequenced. Regarding the study as a whole: Under 1% of molecules in naive cells, but over 98% of effector molecules, belonged to clones above 20 RNA copies.

Only a few counts were recorded for this clonotype. Its antigen is not known. Using its own MiXCR run on the PCR reads, TCRdb lists one record per CDR3 protein. Seen here are around 300,000 distinct CDR3 sequences, under 25% observed once, and the top ten hold 0.74%. Germline V gives CDR1 SQVTM, CDR2 ANQGSEA. The CDR3 consists of 16 residues. With 1 base removed from V and 0 bases from J, the gap between germline ends came to 16 bases. This chain joins TRBV29-1 and TRBJ2-7; D possibly corresponds to TRBD2 (6 bases). The source is a human donor in good health. Some libraries in this study had Jurkat cell RNA spiked in. Sequenced: naive CD8+ T cells from blood, with Jurkat cell RNA spiked in. Described subset: FACS-sorted CD8+CD4-CCR7+CD45RA+ naive T cells. The CDR3 loop is CSVEGPGGKSSYEQYF. The CDR3 nucleotides read TGCAGCGTTGAAGGGCCGGGCGGGAAGAGCTCCTACGAGCAGTACTTC.